The sequence of this T cell receptor (beta chain) was determined in a study of OX40 agonist ivuxolimab in advanced cancers. Study background: Patients were given ivuxolimab, an antibody that agonizes OX40 (CD134).

Clones were sequenced by immunoSEQ multiplex PCR, and TCRdb holds only the in-frame ones, with some missing. The table records about 79,000 clones, 85% to 95% of them present only once. General study points: At 0.1 to 3.0 mg/kg, clonal expansion of CD4+ and CD8+ blood T cells had occurred by week 6.

A word on this clone: Antigen: not known.

This TCR was sampled from an adult with an advanced solid tumor such as melanoma, head and neck, liver or kidney cancer. Sequencing was performed on CD4+ or CD8+ T cells sorted from blood, taken in a trial of the OX40 agonist ivuxolimab.

In nucleotides, the CDR3 is TGTGCCAGCAGCCAAGTAGGCGACAGGGAAGAGACCCAGTACTTC. This gives the protein CASSQVGDREETQYF. The chain has TRBV14 and TRBJ2-5; TRBD1 matches 7 bases. V lost 1 base, J lost 3 bases, and 5 bases stayed unmatched. Germline CDR1 SGHDN, CDR2 FVKESK. This CDR3 spans 15 amino acids.